This T cell receptor beta chain emerged from a study of regulatory T cells in long-lasting Graves disease. TCR beta libraries were built with iRepertoire HTBI primers and Arm-PCR of CDR3 regions. TCRdb fed the multiplex PCR reads into MiXCR, producing one record per CDR3 protein. The sample includes around 500,000 distinct CDR3 sequences, 13% seen only once; the top ten take about 10%. This clonotype was recorded a few times. Time point of the sample: newly diagnosed GD, antithyroid drugs for less than 3 months. RNA from PBMCs was the source of the TCR library. Losses at the gene ends were 5 bases for V and 5 bases for J; bases not matched to a gene: 13. Germline CDR1 is SEHNR and CDR2 is FQNEAQ (reference sequence). CDR3 size: 16 residues. The sample was also reused in another study, on T cells in Graves' hyperthyroidism and ophthalmopathy.

Sequenced material: peripheral blood mononuclear cells (PBMCs), taken at new diagnosis, from a patient treated with antithyroid drugs. This TCR came from a man aged 25-45 years with Graves disease. The V and J genes are TRBV7-9 and TRBJ2-5; 8 nucleotides match TRBD2. The CDR3 DNA is TGTGCCAGCAGCCTTACGGGAGTGGGACTAGGGGAGACCCAGTACTTC. Its translation is CASSLTGVGLGETQYF.